The present entry profiles one TCR beta chain with its context. The data are from a study of blood T cell repertoires in COVID-19. Produced via immunoSEQ multiplex PCR; TCRdb's table is partial and in-frame only. The sample has 100,000 or so clones; more than 80% are singletons. Germline V gene data show CDR1 as SGHRS and CDR2 as YFSETQ. The junction had 2 bases not matched to a gene; V was cut back by 0 bases and J by 1 base. The CDR3 has 15 amino acids. This TCR came from a human donor in a cohort sampled during active COVID-19. The chain carries TRBV5-1 and TRBJ2-3, with 7 bases identical to TRBD1. Input material: peripheral blood. DNA of the CDR3: TGCGCCAGCAGCTTGGCGGGGACAGGCACAGATACGCAGTATTTT. This translates into CASSLAGTGTDTQYF.